This T cell receptor (beta chain) comes out of a study of T cell responses to AZD1222 COVID-19 vaccine. Study overall: Combined were second doses at about 4 or about 12 weeks.

The table came from immunoSEQ multiplex PCR; TCRdb's copy has only in-frame clones and leaves some out. Here the sample spans under 150,000 clones, over 90% being singletons. The sequences come from peripheral blood, collected on day 0 of AZD1222 vaccination. The sequence came from an adult in good health.

CDR3 residues: CASSHERTEYNEQFF. The CDR3 nucleotides are TGTGCCAGCAGCCACGAACGGACGGAGTACAATGAGCAGTTCTTC. The chain employs TRBV4-2 and TRBJ2-1, with D uncertain. With 3 bases removed from V and 4 bases from J, the gap between germline ends came to 13 bases. Germline lookup yields CDR1 LGHNA and CDR2 YNFKEQ. The CDR3 has 15 amino acids.